The next 32 T cell receptor beta chains were all read from a single sample in a study of beta chain features in type 1 diabetes (dated by TCRdb to the late 2010s). Library prep was done by the immunoSEQ multiplex PCR assay. The entire amount of isolated RNA was reverse transcribed using the High Capacity cDNA Reverse Transcription Kit, so the sequenced TCRB transcripts were expressed ones. TCRdb re-hosts the immuneACCESS table, in-frame sequences only. Its copies lack some clones; in the studies checked, an unresolved V gene accounts for under half of them, and the cause for the rest is not known. The sample records 400,000 to 450,000 clones, about 15% of which are singletons. Roughly 0.038% of the sample goes to the ten largest clones. Material for sequencing was naive CD4+ T cells from blood. The sample's cell subset or site label, in plain terms: true naive CD4+ T cells. These receptors were collected from a man aged 25-45 years in good health.

This clone was recorded a few times. The CDR3 region is CASSTPPGSGAAETQYF. CDR3 in DNA: TGTGCCAGCAGCACTCCTCCCGGTAGCGGGGCGGCGGAGACCCAGTACTTC. V is TRBV5-4 and J is TRBJ2-5, with 8 positions matching TRBD2. The CDR3 sequence is 17 residues long. The V gene's germline CDR1 is SGHNT and CDR2 YYREEE (reference sequence). Trimming removed 4 bases from V and 5 bases from J; junction bases left unmatched: 16.

This clone was seen a handful of times. The chain recombines TRBV7-9 with TRBJ2-7; TRBD1 agrees at 7 bases. V gave up 3 bases and J gave up 2 bases; unmatched junction bases: 4. The CDR3 runs 14 residues. The germline CDR1 and CDR2 sequences are SEHNR and FQNEAQ (reference sequence). CDR3 in DNA: TGTGCCAGCAGCTTGGGACAGCTTCCCTACGAGCAGTACTTC. Protein sequence: CASSLGQLPYEQYF.

V usage is TRBV5-1 and J usage is TRBJ2-3, with D perhaps TRBD2 (6 bases). This CDR3 is 14 amino acids long. Germline V lookup: CDR1 SGHRS, CDR2 YFSETQ. V was shortened by 4 bases and J by 1 base, with 10 bases between the two germline ends. CDR3: CASSAGPGTDTQYF. CDR3 coding DNA: TGCGCCAGCAGCGCGGGACCCGGCACAGATACGCAGTATTTT. The variable domain in full, completed from reference TRBV5-1 and TRBJ2-3, reads KAGVTQTPRYLIKTRGQQVTLSCSPISGHRSVSWYQQTPGQGLQFLFEYFSETQRNKGNFPGRFSGRQFSNSRSEMNVSTLELGDSALYLCASSAGPGTDTQYFGPGTRLTVL.

This clone was seen a handful of times. V and J are TRBV9 and TRBJ1-3, with 8 bases lining up with TRBD1. The CDR3 totals 16 residues. CDR1 is SGDLS and CDR2 is YYNGEE in the germline V gene. J lost 3 bases, V lost 4 bases, and 9 bases had no gene match. In DNA form, the CDR3 reads TGTGCCAGCAGCACTCGACAGGGGCTGGGTGGAAACACCATATATTTT. Translated, it gives CASSTRQGLGGNTIYF. Full variable domain (outside the CDR3, taken from reference TRBV9 and TRBJ1-3): DSGVTQTPKHLITATGQRVTLRCSPRSGDLSVYWYQQSLDQGLQFLIQYYNGEERAKGNILERFSAQQFPDLHSELNLSSLELGDSALYFCASSTRQGLGGNTIYFGEGSWLTVV.

This clone came up many times. V gene TRBV18 combines with J gene TRBJ2-1, with 10 bases identical to TRBD2. The V segment lost 6 bases and the J segment 0 bases; nucleotides outside the gene matches: 11. Germline CDR1 KGHSH, CDR2 LQKENI. The CDR3 has 18 amino acids. The CDR3, as DNA: TGTGCCAGCTCGGCCCTCGAGGCTAGCGGGAGCTCCTACAATGAGCAGTTCTTC. Its protein is CASSALEASGSSYNEQFF. Supplemented by reference TRBV18 and TRBJ2-1, the full variable domain reads NAGVMQNPRHLVRRRGQEARLRCSPMKGHSHVYWYRQLPEEGLKFMVYLQKENIIDESGMPKERFSAEFPKEGPSILRIQQVVRGDSAAYFCASSALEASGSSYNEQFFGPGTRLTVL.

The V call is TRBV4-1, the J call TRBJ2-5, with 7 bases aligning to TRBD2. The CDR3 spans 15 residues. Germline values: CDR1 MGHRA, CDR2 YSYEKL. Unmatched junction bases numbered 12, after V lost 4 bases and J lost 7 bases. Here the CDR3 reads CASSPYGRGLRTQYF. The DNA for the CDR3 is TGCGCCAGCAGCCCTTATGGGCGGGGGTTACGGACCCAGTACTTC.

The V call is TRBV2, the J call TRBJ1-5; perhaps TRBD1 as D (6 bases). Germline CDR1 is SNHLY and CDR2 is FYNNEI. The CDR3 sequence is 17 residues long. Trimming took 7 bases from V and 0 from J, leaving 19 bases between them. The CDR3 nucleotides are TGTGCCAGCAAGGTGACAGGTTCTTCTTATAGCAATCAGCCCCAGCATTTT. It specifies CASKVTGSSYSNQPQHF.

The V call is TRBV7-9, the J call TRBJ1-3; D unresolved. The germline CDR1 and CDR2 sequences are SEHNR and FQNEAQ (reference sequence). Trimming stripped 7 bases from V and 2 bases from J, with 9 bases between. The CDR3 is 13 residues long. The CDR3 sequence: CASKPFTGNTIYF. CDR3 DNA sequence: TGTGCCAGCAAACCCTTCACTGGAAACACCATATATTTT.

In this sample, this clone turned up a few times. The chain carries TRBV7-9 and TRBJ1-6; possibly TRBD1 for D (5 bases). The CDR3 has 14 amino acids. V was pared by 8 bases and J by 7 bases, with 15 bases between. Germline V gene data show CDR1 as SEHNR and CDR2 as FQNEAQ (reference sequence). The chain's CDR3 is CASDTGQRNSPLHF. The CDR3 coding sequence is TGTGCCAGCGACACGGGGCAGAGAAATTCACCCCTCCACTTT. Full variable domain (rest looked up from reference TRBV7-9 and TRBJ1-6): DTGVSQNPRHKITKRGQNVTFRCDPISEHNRLYWYRQTLGQGPEFLTYFQNEAQLEKSRLLSDRFSAERPKGSFSTLEIQRTEQGDSAMYLCASDTGQRNSPLHFGNGTRLTVT.

This chain uses TRBV7-2 with TRBJ2-3; weak D call: TRBD2 (6 bases). Deletions cut 1 base from V and 5 bases from J, with 10 bases between. Germline V gene sequence: CDR1 SGHTA, CDR2 FQGNSA. The CDR3 is 14 residues long. This CDR3 reads CASSLGLDGDTQYF. The CDR3 DNA follows: TGTGCCAGCAGCTTAGGACTAGATGGAGATACGCAGTATTTT.

The chain combines TRBV5-4 with TRBJ1-4; possible D gene TRBD1, 6 bases. V was cut by 3 bases and J by 1 base, with 10 bases left in between. Germline V gene data show CDR1 as SGHNT and CDR2 as YYREEE (reference sequence). This CDR3 spans 15 amino acids. CDR3 sequence reads: CASSSKGETNEKLFF. CDR3 bases: TGTGCCAGCAGCTCCAAGGGGGAAACTAATGAAAAACTGTTTTTT.

This sequence joins TRBV12-5 and TRBJ2-3, with 9 nucleotides matching TRBD2. Germline V gene data show CDR1 as LGHNT and CDR2 as FRNRAP. CDR3 size: 18 residues. The V gene end was trimmed by 5 bases and the J gene end by 2 bases; junction bases not matched to a gene: 14. CDR3 sequence reads: CASGPHQGSGRLTDTQYF. The CDR3 bases are TGTGCTAGTGGTCCTCACCAGGGTAGCGGGAGACTCACAGATACGCAGTATTTT.

The table lists this clone with a few counts. Written as DNA, the CDR3 is TGCGCCAGCAGCTTCGGGAACCTTGGGGGAGATGAGACCCAGTACTTC. This encodes CASSFGNLGGDETQYF. The V call is TRBV5-1, the J call TRBJ2-5, with D perhaps matching TRBD1 or TRBD2 (5 bases each). Trimming took 2 bases from V and 5 from J, leaving 19 bases between them. Germline assignment: CDR1 SGHRS and CDR2 YFSETQ. There are 16 residues in the CDR3.

The CDR3 bases are TGTGCCAGCAGCAACCGGATAGCGGGTGGGGAGACCCAGTACTTC. This gives the protein CASSNRIAGGETQYF. The chain is built from TRBV9 and TRBJ2-5; 7 nucleotides align to TRBD2. The V and J ends lost 4 bases and 5 bases, in that order; junction bases with no gene match: 11. Germline values: CDR1 SGDLS, CDR2 YYNGEE. The CDR3 length is 15 residues.

The gene calls are TRBV2 and TRBJ2-7, with D unclear. Germline V lookup: CDR1 SNHLY, CDR2 FYNNEI. The CDR3 runs 14 residues. The V and J ends lost 1 base and 6 bases respectively, with 13 bases between them. This CDR3 reads CASSEGVAIGEQYV. The CDR3 DNA reads as TGTGCCAGCAGTGAAGGTGTGGCTATTGGCGAGCAGTACGTC.

This rearrangement joins TRBV6-5 to TRBJ2-1; 14 bases are a match to TRBD2. After removal of 7 bases from V and 9 bases from J, the junction contained 5 bases not matched to a gene. Germline CDR1 MNHEY, CDR2 SVGAGI. CDR3 length: 14 residues. The CDR3 DNA is TGTGCCAGCAAGACTAGCGGGAGGGGAAGTGAGCAGTTCTTC. Protein: CASKTSGRGSEQFF.

The chain couples TRBV7-9 to TRBJ2-3, with D uncertain. CDR3 size: 15 residues. Germline V gene sequence: CDR1 SEHNR, CDR2 FQNEAQ (reference sequence). V lost 1 base and J 4 bases, leaving 12 bases between the germline ends. CDR3 sequence (DNA): TGTGCCAGCAGCTTAGAGGCGGTTGGCTCAGATACGCAGTATTTT. This gives the protein CASSLEAVGSDTQYF.

V is TRBV11-1 and J is TRBJ2-3; D ambiguous. CDR3 length: 14 amino acids. In germline, CDR1 is SGHAT, CDR2 FQDESV (reference sequence). V shed 7 bases and J shed 6 bases, with 17 bases lying between them. CDR3 loop: CASTNPSGMDTQYF. The CDR3 DNA reads as TGTGCCAGCACCAACCCGTCCGGAATGGATACGCAGTATTTT.

In regard to this clone: A junction boundary mismatches the germline segment, possibly from a read error. The chain carries TRBV7-7 and TRBJ2-1; unclear D gene. CDR1 SSHAT and CDR2 FNYEAQ come from the germline V gene (reference sequence). This CDR3 region has 15 residues. The CDR3 loop is CASSLGSLEVNEQFF. CDR3 in DNA: TGTGCTAGCAGCTTAGGAAGTCTAGAGGTCAATGAGCAGTTCTTC.

The CDR3 DNA reads TGTGCCAGCAGCTCGGTAGCGGGGATTTACAATGAGCAGTTCTTC. It is translated as CASSSVAGIYNEQFF. This chain joins TRBV11-2 and TRBJ2-1; 8 positions agree with TRBD2. Germline CDR1 and CDR2: SGHAT and FQNNGV. This CDR3 has 15 amino acids. V shed 4 bases, J shed 4 bases, and the junction held 6 bases outside the gene matches.

This clone was picked up a small number of times. The rearrangement uses TRBV7-2 and TRBJ2-5; D gene ambiguous. Germline V gene sequence: CDR1 SGHTA, CDR2 FQGNSA. The CDR3 covers 14 residues. V gave up 5 bases and J gave up 0 bases, with 10 bases separating them. CDR3 amino acids: CASSAQVYQETQYF. The CDR3, as DNA: TGTGCCAGCAGCGCTCAAGTGTACCAAGAGACCCAGTACTTC.

This clone was detected a few times. V gene TRBV29-1 combines with J gene TRBJ2-5; 9 bases are a match to TRBD2. The CDR3 is 13 residues long. V was clipped by 6 bases and J by 9 bases; unmatched bases: 11. Per germline, CDR1 SQVTM and CDR2 ANQGSEA. The CDR3 is CSVNSGGRPPQYF. CDR3 DNA: TGCAGCGTGAATAGCGGGGGAAGGCCGCCCCAGTACTTC.

This chain joins TRBV4-1 and TRBJ2-1; a weak D match, TRBD2 (5 bases). CDR1 MGHRA and CDR2 YSYEKL come from the germline V gene. Trimming shortened V by 2 bases and J by 0 bases, and 8 bases separated the two germline ends. The CDR3 extends over 15 amino acids. The CDR3 DNA follows: TGCGCCAGCAGCCAAACGGGGAACTCCTACAATGAGCAGTTCTTC. Encoded protein: CASSQTGNSYNEQFF.

This clone was recorded once. The chain carries TRBV5-4 and TRBJ1-6, with unresolved D. This CDR3 has 14 amino acids. Germline V gene data show CDR1 as SGHNT and CDR2 as YYREEE (reference sequence). Deletions cut 0 bases from V and 14 bases from J, with 15 bases between. CDR3 nucleotide sequence: TGTGCCAGCAGCTTGGTATCCGGGCCTGGGACCCTCCACTTT. This codes for CASSLVSGPGTLHF.

This clone occurred a few times. Other DNA sequences within the sample encode an identical CDR3. The rearrangement uses TRBV9 and TRBJ2-3; either TRBD1 or TRBD2 may fit D (5 bases each). There are 15 residues in the CDR3. CDR1 SGDLS and CDR2 YYNGEE come from the germline V gene. The V and J ends lost 0 bases and 0 bases respectively, with 8 bases between them. Written as DNA, the CDR3 is TGTGCCAGCAGCGTAGTAGGGACCAGCACAGATACGCAGTATTTT. Translating gives CASSVVGTSTDTQYF.

This clone has just a few counts. CDR3 coding DNA: TGTGCCAGCAGCTTTGAGGGGATTCGGTACGAGCAGTACTTC. This sequence encodes CASSFEGIRYEQYF. This chain links TRBV7-9 with TRBJ2-7; D is perhaps TRBD1 or TRBD2 (5 bases each). CDR3 length: 14 residues. The ends were cut back, 3 bases at V and 4 bases at J, with 13 bases in the middle. Germline V CDR1 and CDR2: SEHNR, FQNEAQ (reference sequence).

This clone appeared a few times. The genes are TRBV15 and TRBJ2-1; tentative D call: TRBD2 (5 bases). The V gene lost 0 bases and the J gene lost 12 bases, with 12 bases spanning the gap. CDR3 size: 13 residues. Germline CDR1 LNHNV, CDR2 YYDKDF (reference sequence). The CDR3 reads CATSRDLMAGQFF. CDR3 DNA: TGTGCCACCAGCAGAGATTTAATGGCGGGGCAGTTCTTC.

The chain links TRBV9 to TRBJ2-2; 11 bases align to TRBD1. The V gene end was trimmed by 5 bases and the J gene end by 6 bases; junction bases not matched to a gene: 6. This CDR3 has 15 residues. Germline loops: CDR1 SGDLS, CDR2 YYNGEE. The CDR3 DNA reads as TGTGCCAGCAGTATTGGACAGGGGGCGTCCGGGGAGCTGTTTTTT. Protein sequence: CASSIGQGASGELFF. The full variable domain, completed using reference TRBV9 and TRBJ2-2, is DSGVTQTPKHLITATGQRVTLRCSPRSGDLSVYWYQQSLDQGLQFLIQYYNGEERAKGNILERFSAQQFPDLHSELNLSSLELGDSALYFCASSIGQGASGELFFGEGSRLTVL.

This clone was recorded a few times. V usage is TRBV2 and J usage is TRBJ2-5; D is unresolved. V lost 3 bases to trimming and J lost 5 bases, with 4 bases between them. This CDR3 is 11 amino acids long. CDR1 SNHLY and CDR2 FYNNEI come from the germline V gene. CDR3 protein: CASSDVETQYF. The CDR3, as DNA: TGTGCCAGCAGTGACGTTGAGACCCAGTACTTC.

The chain is built from TRBV29-1 and TRBJ2-1, with 11 nucleotides matching TRBD2. V lost 7 bases to trimming and J lost 5 bases; unmatched junction nucleotides: 4. Germline CDR1 and CDR2: SQVTM and ANQGSEA. The CDR3 extends over 13 amino acids. CDR3: CSAGTSGNNEQFF. The CDR3 bases are TGCAGCGCCGGGACTAGCGGAAACAATGAGCAGTTCTTC.

CDR3 in DNA: TGCGCCAGCAGCCCGATACGCGGACAGGGTAAATACAATGAGCAGTTCTTC. Protein product: CASSPIRGQGKYNEQFF. The gene calls are TRBV4-3 and TRBJ2-1; the match to TRBD1 covers 8 bases. J was trimmed by 4 bases and V by 4 bases; bases with no gene match: 12. In germline, CDR1 is LGHNA, CDR2 YSLEER. The CDR3 has 17 residues.

The rearrangement links TRBV7-3 to TRBJ2-3; 9 nucleotides match TRBD1. The CDR3 has 13 residues. The germline CDR1 and CDR2 sequences are SGHTA and FQGTGA. Trimming at V came to 10 bases and at J to 5 bases, leaving 7 bases not matched to a gene. CDR3 sequence: CATGGTGKDTQYF. The CDR3, as DNA: TGTGCCACCGGGGGGACAGGGAAAGATACGCAGTATTTT.